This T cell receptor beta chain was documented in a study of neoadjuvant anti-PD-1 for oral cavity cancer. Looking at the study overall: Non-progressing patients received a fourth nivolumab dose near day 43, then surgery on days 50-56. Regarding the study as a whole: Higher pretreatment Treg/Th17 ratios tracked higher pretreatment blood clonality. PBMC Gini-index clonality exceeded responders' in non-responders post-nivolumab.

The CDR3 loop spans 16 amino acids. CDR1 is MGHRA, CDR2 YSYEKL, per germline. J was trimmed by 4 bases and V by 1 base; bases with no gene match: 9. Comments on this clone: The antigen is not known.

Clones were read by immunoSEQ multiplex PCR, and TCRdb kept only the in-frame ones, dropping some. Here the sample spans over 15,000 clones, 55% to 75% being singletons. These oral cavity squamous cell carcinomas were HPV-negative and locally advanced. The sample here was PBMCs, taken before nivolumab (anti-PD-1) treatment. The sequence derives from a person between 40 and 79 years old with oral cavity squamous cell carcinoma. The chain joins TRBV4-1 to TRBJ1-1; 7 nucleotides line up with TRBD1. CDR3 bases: TGCGCCAGCAGCCAAGGCCTAATCAGGGGGTTCACTGAAGCTTTCTTT. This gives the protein CASSQGLIRGFTEAFF.